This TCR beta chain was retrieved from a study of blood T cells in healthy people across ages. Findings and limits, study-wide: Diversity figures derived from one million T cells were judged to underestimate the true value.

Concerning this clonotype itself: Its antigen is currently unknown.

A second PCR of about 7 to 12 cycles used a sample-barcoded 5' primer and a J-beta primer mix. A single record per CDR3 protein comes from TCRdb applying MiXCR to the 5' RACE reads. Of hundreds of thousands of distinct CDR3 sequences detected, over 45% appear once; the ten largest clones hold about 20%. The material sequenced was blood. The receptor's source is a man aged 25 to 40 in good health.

The CDR3 sequence: CASSEAETGFVPYGYTF. CDR3 bases: TGCGCCAGCAGCGAAGCAGAGACAGGGTTTGTTCCGTATGGCTACACCTTC. This sequence joins TRBV4-1 and TRBJ1-2; 7 positions agree with TRBD1. Germline CDR1 reads MGHRA; CDR2 reads YSYEKL. J gave up 5 bases and V 5 bases, and 17 bases lay outside the gene matches. CDR3 length: 17 amino acids.